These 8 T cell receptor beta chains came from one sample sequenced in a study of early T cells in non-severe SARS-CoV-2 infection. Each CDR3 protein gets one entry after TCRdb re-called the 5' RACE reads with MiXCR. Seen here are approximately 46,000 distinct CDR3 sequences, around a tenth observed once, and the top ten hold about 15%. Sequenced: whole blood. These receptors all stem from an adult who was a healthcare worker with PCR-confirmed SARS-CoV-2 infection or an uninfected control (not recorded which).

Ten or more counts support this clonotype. CDR3 sequence: CASSSTGSEAFF. CDR3 sequence (DNA): TGTGCCAGCAGCTCGACAGGGTCGGAGGCTTTCTTT. This chain links TRBV7-3 with TRBJ1-1, with TRBD1 matching 7 bases. The germline V gene has CDR1 SGHTA and CDR2 FQGTGA. The CDR3 is 12 residues long. V gave up 4 bases and J gave up 11 bases; unmatched junction bases: 7.

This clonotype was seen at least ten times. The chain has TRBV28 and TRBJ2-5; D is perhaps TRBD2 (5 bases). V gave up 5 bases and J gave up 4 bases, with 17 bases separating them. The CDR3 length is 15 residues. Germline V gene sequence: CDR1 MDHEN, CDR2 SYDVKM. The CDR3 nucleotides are TGTGCCAGCAGTGCCGGAAGCCTTGGAGGAGAGACCCAGTACTTC. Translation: CASSAGSLGGETQYF. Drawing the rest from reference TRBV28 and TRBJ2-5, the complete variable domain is DVKVTQSSRYLVKRTGEKVFLECVQDMDHENMFWYRQDPGLGLRLIYFSYDVKMKEKGDIPEGYSVSREKKERFSLILESASTNQTSMYLCASSAGSLGGETQYFGPGTRLLVL.

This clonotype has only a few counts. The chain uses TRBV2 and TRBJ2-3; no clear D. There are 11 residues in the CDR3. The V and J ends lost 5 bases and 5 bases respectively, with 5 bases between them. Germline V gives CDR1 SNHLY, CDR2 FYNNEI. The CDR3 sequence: CASSLKDTQYF. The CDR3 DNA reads TGTGCCAGCAGTCTAAAAGATACGCAGTATTTT.

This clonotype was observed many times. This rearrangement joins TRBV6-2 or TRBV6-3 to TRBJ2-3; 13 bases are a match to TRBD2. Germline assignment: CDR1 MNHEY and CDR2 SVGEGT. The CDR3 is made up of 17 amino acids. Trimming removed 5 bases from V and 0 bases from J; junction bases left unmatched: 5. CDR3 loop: CASSQLAGGFSTDTQYF. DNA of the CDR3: TGTGCCAGCAGTCAACTAGCGGGAGGGTTTAGCACAGATACGCAGTATTTT.

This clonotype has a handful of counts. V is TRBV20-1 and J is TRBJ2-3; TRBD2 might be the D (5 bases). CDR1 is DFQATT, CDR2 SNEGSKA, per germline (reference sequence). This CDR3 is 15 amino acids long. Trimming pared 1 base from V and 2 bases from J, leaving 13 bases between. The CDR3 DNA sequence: TGCAGTGCTAGAGCTCCCAGCGGCCACACAGATACGCAGTATTTT. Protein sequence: CSARAPSGHTDTQYF.

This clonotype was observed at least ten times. In DNA, the CDR3 is TGTGCCAGCAGTTCCCGCAGAGGGAGGGGCTCCTACGAGCAGTACTTC. It encodes CASSSRRGRGSYEQYF. This chain uses TRBV27 with TRBJ2-7, with 7 nucleotides matching TRBD2. Germline V gives CDR1 MNHEY, CDR2 SMNVEV (reference sequence). V was pared by 4 bases and J by 0 bases, with 9 bases of the junction left unmatched. This CDR3 is 16 amino acids long.

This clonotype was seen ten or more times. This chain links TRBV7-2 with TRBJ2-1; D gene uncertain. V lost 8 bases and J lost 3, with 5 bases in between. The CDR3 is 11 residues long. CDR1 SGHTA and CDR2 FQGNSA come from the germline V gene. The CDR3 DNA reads TGTGCCAGCGGACGCTACAATGAGCAGTTCTTC. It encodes CASGRYNEQFF.

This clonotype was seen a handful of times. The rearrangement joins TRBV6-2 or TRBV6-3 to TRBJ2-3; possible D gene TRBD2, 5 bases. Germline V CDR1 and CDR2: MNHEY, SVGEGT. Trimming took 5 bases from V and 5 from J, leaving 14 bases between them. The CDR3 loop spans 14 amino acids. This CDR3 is CASSTEEWGDTQYF. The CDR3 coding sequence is TGTGCCAGCAGTACGGAGGAGTGGGGAGATACGCAGTATTTT.